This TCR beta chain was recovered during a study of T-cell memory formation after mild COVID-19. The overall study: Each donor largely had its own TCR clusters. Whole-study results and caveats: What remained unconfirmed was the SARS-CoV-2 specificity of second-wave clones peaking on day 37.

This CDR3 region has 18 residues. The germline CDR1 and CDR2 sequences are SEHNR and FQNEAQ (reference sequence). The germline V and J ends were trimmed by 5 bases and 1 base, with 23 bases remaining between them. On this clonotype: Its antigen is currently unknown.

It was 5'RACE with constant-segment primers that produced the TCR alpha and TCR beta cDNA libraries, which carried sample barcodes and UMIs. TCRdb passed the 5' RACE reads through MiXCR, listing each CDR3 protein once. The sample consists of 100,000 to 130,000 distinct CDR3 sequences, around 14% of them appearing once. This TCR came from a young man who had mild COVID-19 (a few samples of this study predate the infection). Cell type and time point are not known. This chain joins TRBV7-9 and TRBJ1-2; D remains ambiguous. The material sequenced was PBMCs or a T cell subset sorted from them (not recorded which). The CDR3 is CASSPRAIGVVINYGYTF. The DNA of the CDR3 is TGTGCCAGCAGCCCAAGGGCCATTGGGGTAGTGATTAACTATGGCTACACCTTC.